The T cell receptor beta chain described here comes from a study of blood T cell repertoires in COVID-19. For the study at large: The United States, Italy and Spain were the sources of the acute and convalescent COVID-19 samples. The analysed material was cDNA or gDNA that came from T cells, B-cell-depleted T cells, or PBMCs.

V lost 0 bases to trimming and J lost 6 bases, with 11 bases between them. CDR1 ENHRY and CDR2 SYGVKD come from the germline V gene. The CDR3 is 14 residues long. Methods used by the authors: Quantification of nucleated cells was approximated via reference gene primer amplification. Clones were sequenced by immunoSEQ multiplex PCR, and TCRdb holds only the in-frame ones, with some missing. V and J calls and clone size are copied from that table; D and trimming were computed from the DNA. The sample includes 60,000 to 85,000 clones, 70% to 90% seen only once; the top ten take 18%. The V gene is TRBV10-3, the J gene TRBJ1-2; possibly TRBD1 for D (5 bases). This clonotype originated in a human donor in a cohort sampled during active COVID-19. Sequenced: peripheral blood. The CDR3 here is CAISESGGDNGYTF. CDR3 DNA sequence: TGTGCCATCAGTGAGTCTGGAGGGGATAATGGCTACACCTTC.